This TCR beta chain was sequenced in a study of shared clonotypes between healthy human individuals. Profiled with immunoSEQ multiplex PCR; TCRdb holds only in-frame clones, not every one. The table shows hundreds of thousands of clones, with over 60% occurring only once. This CDR3 is 12 amino acids long. The V and J ends lost 7 bases and 6 bases respectively, with 12 bases between them. The germline CDR1 and CDR2 sequences are SQVTM and ANQGSEA. This clone showed up just once. This is likely an artifact of a read error, given a far larger clone one base away. This likely comes from a read error, as the CDR3 has no conserved phenylalanine or tryptophan at its end.

The sample comprised PBMCs. The chain combines TRBV29-1 with TRBJ1-4; D gene uncertain. The receptor was derived from a middle-aged woman in good health. Some clones in this sample may be carry-over from other donors' samples. The CDR3 DNA follows: TGCAGCGCTGGAGAATCGGATGAAAAACTGTTTCTT. This encodes CSAGESDEKLFL.